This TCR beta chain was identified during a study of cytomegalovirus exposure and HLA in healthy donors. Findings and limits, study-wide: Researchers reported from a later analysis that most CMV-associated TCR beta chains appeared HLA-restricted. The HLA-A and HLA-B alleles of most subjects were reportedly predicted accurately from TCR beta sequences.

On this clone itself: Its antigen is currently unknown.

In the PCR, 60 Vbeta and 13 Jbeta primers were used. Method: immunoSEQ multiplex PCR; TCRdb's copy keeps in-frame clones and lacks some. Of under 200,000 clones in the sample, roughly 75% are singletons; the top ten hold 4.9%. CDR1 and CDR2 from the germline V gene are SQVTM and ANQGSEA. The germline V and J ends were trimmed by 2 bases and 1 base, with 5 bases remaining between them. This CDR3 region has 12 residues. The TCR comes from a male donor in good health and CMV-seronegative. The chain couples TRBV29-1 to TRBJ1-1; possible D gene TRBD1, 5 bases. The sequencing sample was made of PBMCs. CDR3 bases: TGCAGCGTTGAACAGGGGAACACTGAAGCTTTCTTT. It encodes CSVEQGNTEAFF.